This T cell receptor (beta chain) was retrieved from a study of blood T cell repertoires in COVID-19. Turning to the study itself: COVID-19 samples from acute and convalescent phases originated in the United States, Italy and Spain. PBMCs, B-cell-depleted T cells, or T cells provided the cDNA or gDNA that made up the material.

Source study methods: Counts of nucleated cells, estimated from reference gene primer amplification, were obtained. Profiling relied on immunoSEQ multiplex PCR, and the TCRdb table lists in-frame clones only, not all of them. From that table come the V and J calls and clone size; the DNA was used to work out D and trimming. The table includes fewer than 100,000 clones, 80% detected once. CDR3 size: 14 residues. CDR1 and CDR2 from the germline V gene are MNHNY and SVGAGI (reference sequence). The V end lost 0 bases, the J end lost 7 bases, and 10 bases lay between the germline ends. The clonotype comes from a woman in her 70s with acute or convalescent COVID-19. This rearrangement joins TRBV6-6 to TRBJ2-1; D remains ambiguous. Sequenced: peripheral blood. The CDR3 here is CASSYSYPGNEQFF. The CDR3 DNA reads TGTGCCAGCAGTTACTCGTACCCAGGTAATGAGCAGTTCTTC.